The 32 T cell receptor beta chains reported below all come from one sample, sequenced in a study of long-term antiretroviral therapy in people with HIV. Sequencing relied on immunoSEQ assay v3.0, run at survey level. Sequencing was performed with immunoSEQ multiplex PCR; in TCRdb, only in-frame clones are kept and a portion is missing. The sample has some 20,000 clones, 90% seen once. The sequences come from unsorted PBMCs, collected approximately 4.4 years before starting antiretroviral therapy. Receptor source: a woman aged 25 to 39 with HIV.

J is TRBJ2-1 and V is TRBV12-5; 7 bases match TRBD2. This CDR3 contains 14 residues. Trimming at V came to 5 bases and at J to 6 bases, leaving 7 bases not matched to a gene. CDR1 is LGHNT and CDR2 is FRNRAP in the germline V gene. The CDR3 here is CASGPGGTINEQFF. Written as DNA, the CDR3 is TGTGCTAGTGGTCCTGGAGGGACTATCAATGAGCAGTTCTTC.

The V gene is TRBV9, the J gene TRBJ1-6, with 7 bases aligning to TRBD1. The CDR3 is 14 residues long. Germline-derived CDR1 and CDR2 are SGDLS and YYNGEE. After removal of 4 bases from V and 7 bases from J, the junction contained 5 bases not matched to a gene. The CDR3 DNA reads TGTGCCAGCAGCCCCGGACAGGAGAATTCACCCCTCCACTTT. Protein product: CASSPGQENSPLHF.

The chain combines TRBV5-4 with TRBJ2-3; 12 bases line up with TRBD2. Germline values: CDR1 SGHNT, CDR2 YYREEE (reference sequence). V lost 4 bases and J lost 3; bases outside the gene matches: 6. The CDR3 totals 16 residues. The CDR3 DNA follows: TGTGCCAGCAGCAAGCTAGCGGGGGGGTCGACAGATACGCAGTATTTT. It translates to CASSKLAGGSTDTQYF.

The rearrangement uses TRBV5-1 and TRBJ1-3; D unresolved. CDR1 and CDR2 from the germline V gene are SGHRS and YFSETQ. Trimming took 4 bases from V and 2 from J, leaving 7 bases between them. The CDR3 is 13 residues long. The CDR3 DNA follows: TGCGCCAGCAGCCCCGGGACTGGAAACACCATATATTTT. This translates into CASSPGTGNTIYF.

The chain employs TRBV7-9 and TRBJ2-5; TRBD2 aligns across 10 bases. CDR1 is SEHNR, CDR2 FQNEAQ, per germline (reference sequence). The junction had 5 bases not matched to a gene; V was cut back by 2 bases and J by 2 bases. CDR3 length equals 16 residues. The CDR3 nucleotides are TGTGCCAGCAGCTTACTGTCTAGCGGGGGACAAGAGACCCAGTACTTC. Encoded protein: CASSLLSSGGQETQYF.

The chain recombines TRBV4-1 with TRBJ2-1; no clear D gene. In germline, CDR1 is MGHRA, CDR2 YSYEKL. The V and J ends lost 0 bases and 7 bases respectively, with 10 bases between them. The CDR3 runs 14 residues. The CDR3 loop reads CASSQDPFGNEQFF. Written as DNA, the CDR3 is TGCGCCAGCAGCCAAGATCCCTTTGGGAATGAGCAGTTCTTC.

The chain employs TRBV7-9 and TRBJ1-2; D not certain. The germline gives CDR1 SEHNR, CDR2 FQNEAQ (reference sequence). The CDR3 is made up of 14 amino acids. Trimming took off 1 base at V and 8 bases at J, with 14 bases between the two ends. CDR3 in amino acids: CASSLDSSSGGYTF. For the CDR3, the DNA is TGTGCCAGCAGCTTAGACAGTTCCTCGGGGGGCTACACCTTC. Full variable domain (rest looked up from reference TRBV7-9 and TRBJ1-2): DTGVSQNPRHKITKRGQNVTFRCDPISEHNRLYWYRQTLGQGPEFLTYFQNEAQLEKSRLLSDRFSAERPKGSFSTLEIQRTEQGDSAMYLCASSLDSSSGGYTFGSGTRLTVV.

This chain links TRBV7-2 with TRBJ2-7, with unresolved D. CDR3 length: 15 amino acids. The germline CDR1 and CDR2 sequences are SGHTA and FQGNSA. The germline V and J ends were trimmed by 0 bases and 3 bases, with 12 bases remaining between them. CDR3 sequence: CASSLAPTSYYEQYF. The CDR3, as DNA: TGTGCCAGCAGCTTAGCCCCGACAAGCTACTACGAGCAGTACTTC.

V is TRBV19 and J is TRBJ1-2; the D gene is possibly TRBD1 (6 bases). CDR3 length equals 13 residues. Germline values: CDR1 LNHDA, CDR2 SQIVND (reference sequence). Trimming removed 10 bases from V and 4 bases from J, with 16 bases in between. This CDR3 reads CATGAGDGYGYTF. Written as DNA, the CDR3 is TGTGCCACTGGGGCAGGGGACGGCTATGGCTACACCTTC.

The gene calls are TRBV2 and TRBJ1-1; D unresolved. The CDR3 loop spans 13 amino acids. V was shortened by 9 bases and J by 1 base, with 12 bases between the two germline ends. The V gene's germline CDR1 is SNHLY and CDR2 FYNNEI. CDR3 DNA: TGTGCCAGATTCGGGTCTCCGAACACTGAAGCTTTCTTT. This gives the protein CARFGSPNTEAFF.

The chain carries TRBV27 and TRBJ1-2; 7 bases align to TRBD1. Germline V CDR1 and CDR2: MNHEY, SMNVEV (reference sequence). This CDR3 has 16 residues. V lost 6 bases to trimming and J lost 1 base; unmatched junction nucleotides: 11. This CDR3 reads CASRGGTENFNYGYTF. The CDR3 DNA follows: TGTGCCAGCAGAGGGGGGACAGAAAATTTTAACTATGGCTACACCTTC.

This sequence joins TRBV5-1 and TRBJ2-2, with D perhaps TRBD1 (6 bases). In germline, CDR1 is SGHRS, CDR2 YFSETQ. Trimming stripped 4 bases from V and 9 bases from J, with 16 bases between. The CDR3 is 14 amino acids. Written as DNA, the CDR3 is TGCGCCAGCAGCGGATTACAGGGAAGGCGGGAGCTGTTTTTT. This gives the protein CASSGLQGRRELFF.

V gene TRBV5-5 combines with J gene TRBJ2-3; tentatively, D is TRBD1 (5 bases). Trimming pared 0 bases from V and 5 bases from J, leaving 10 bases between. Germline CDR1 and CDR2: SGHKS and YYEKEE (reference sequence). This CDR3 is 14 amino acids long. The CDR3 loop is CASSLDQGLDTQYF. The CDR3 bases are TGTGCCAGCAGCTTGGATCAGGGATTAGATACGCAGTATTTT.

This chain links TRBV19 with TRBJ1-6; possibly TRBD1 for D (5 bases). Trimming removed 7 bases at V and 9 bases at J, with 16 bases between. The CDR3 covers 14 residues. Germline CDR1 reads LNHDA; CDR2 reads SQIVND (reference sequence). CDR3 DNA: TGTGCCAGTACCAGGGACCCAAGTAGTTCACCCCTCCACTTT. This codes for CASTRDPSSSPLHF.

The rearrangement joins TRBV4-1 to TRBJ1-2; weak D call: TRBD1 (6 bases). The CDR3 is 14 residues long. Germline V gives CDR1 MGHRA, CDR2 YSYEKL. V was clipped by 3 bases and J by 4 bases, with 12 bases between them. This CDR3 reads CASSHQGKTYGYTF. The CDR3 DNA sequence: TGCGCCAGCAGCCATCAGGGGAAAACCTATGGCTACACCTTC.

The gene calls are TRBV30 and TRBJ2-3, with 8 nucleotides matching TRBD2. After removal of 4 bases from V and 5 bases from J, the junction contained 14 bases not matched to a gene. Germline CDR1 GTSNPN, CDR2 SVGIG (reference sequence). CDR3 length equals 16 residues. The CDR3 reads CAWTEFIAGLRDTQYF. As DNA, the CDR3 is TGTGCCTGGACCGAGTTTATAGCGGGGCTGAGAGATACGCAGTATTTT. The full variable domain, in which reference TRBV30 and TRBJ2-3 provide the parts outside the CDR3, is SQTIHQWPATLVQPVGSPLSLECTVEGTSNPNLYWYRQAAGRGLQLLFYSVGIGQISSEVPQNLSASRPQDRQFILSSKKLLLSDSGFYLCAWTEFIAGLRDTQYFGPGTRLTVL.

This chain uses TRBV6-1 with TRBJ1-2; tentative D call: TRBD1 (5 bases). The CDR3 totals 15 residues. With 4 bases removed from V and 2 bases from J, the gap between germline ends came to 14 bases. CDR1 and CDR2 (germline): MNHNS, SASEGT. Here the CDR3 reads CASSGGVGSNYGYTF. In nucleotides, the CDR3 is TGTGCCAGCAGTGGGGGGGTGGGATCAAACTATGGCTACACCTTC.

Turning to this clone: An end of the junction does not agree with germline; a read error may underlie this. The J gene is TRBJ1-2, the V gene TRBV2; no definite D call. The CDR3 has 13 amino acids. Germline V gene data show CDR1 as SNHLY and CDR2 as FYNNEI. The CDR3 reads CASSEADTSEKLF. CDR3 bases: TGTGCCAGCAGTGAAGCAGATACATCCGAAAAACTCTTC.

The chain couples TRBV2 to TRBJ1-5; D may be TRBD1 (5 bases). The CDR3 is 17 residues long. Trimming left V 1 base short and J 0 bases short, with 13 bases between. Germline V gene sequence: CDR1 SNHLY, CDR2 FYNNEI. The CDR3 loop reads CASSEGAGGYSNQPQHF. For the CDR3, the DNA is TGTGCCAGCAGTGAAGGGGCGGGGGGTTATAGCAATCAGCCCCAGCATTTT.

The chain is built from TRBV6-6 and TRBJ1-2, with D maybe TRBD1 (5 bases). CDR1 and CDR2 (germline): MNHNY, SVGAGI (reference sequence). This CDR3 contains 16 residues. Trimming removed 2 bases at V and 3 bases at J, with 16 bases between. The DNA for the CDR3 is TGTGCCAGCAGTTACCCATTGAACCAGGGCGACTATGGCTACACCTTC. Protein: CASSYPLNQGDYGYTF.

The V gene is TRBV5-1, the J gene TRBJ1-1; D may be TRBD1 (5 bases). Germline lookup yields CDR1 SGHRS and CDR2 YFSETQ. Trimming stripped 4 bases from V and 5 bases from J, with 12 bases between. The CDR3 has 13 residues. Here the CDR3 reads CASSPTVATEAFF. The CDR3, as DNA: TGCGCCAGCAGCCCGACAGTTGCTACTGAAGCTTTCTTT.

The rearrangement uses TRBV4-2 and TRBJ1-1, with D possibly matching TRBD1 (5 bases). In germline, CDR1 is LGHNA, CDR2 YNFKEQ. Deletions cut 0 bases from V and 6 bases from J, with 17 bases between. CDR3 length: 16 amino acids. CDR3 coding DNA: TGTGCCAGCAGCCAAGATGGGAACAGGCCGGGCGCTGAAGCTTTCTTT. Residues: CASSQDGNRPGAEAFF.

The chain is built from TRBV19 and TRBJ1-5, with D possibly TRBD1 on 6 matching bases. The ends were cut back, 7 bases at V and 3 bases at J, with 16 bases in the middle. This CDR3 comprises 15 residues. Germline V lookup: CDR1 LNHDA, CDR2 SQIVND (reference sequence). DNA of the CDR3: TGTGCCAGTATGCCCAGGGACATAGACAATCAGCCCCAGCATTTT. Translated, it gives CASMPRDIDNQPQHF.

This chain connects TRBV19 to TRBJ1-2; 10 nucleotides align to TRBD1. V shed 5 bases and J 3 bases; nucleotides not matched to a gene: 6. The CDR3 spans 15 residues. CDR1 is LNHDA, CDR2 SQIVND, per germline (reference sequence). The DNA for the CDR3 is TGTGCCAGTAGTTCACCGGGACAGGGGTACTATGGCTACACCTTC. Protein: CASSSPGQGYYGYTF.

The chain carries TRBV7-8 and TRBJ2-7, with a weak D call TRBD1 (6 bases). Germline CDR1 SGHVS, CDR2 FQNEAQ. V lost 1 base and J 3 bases, leaving 13 bases between the germline ends. CDR3 size: 15 residues. CDR3: CASSLEVGTIYEQYF. The DNA for the CDR3 is TGTGCCAGCAGCTTAGAGGTGGGGACAATCTACGAGCAGTACTTC. The full variable domain, with the rest looked up from reference TRBV7-8 and TRBJ2-7, is GAGVSQSPRYKVAKRGQDVALRCDPISGHVSLFWYQQALGQGPEFLTYFQNEAQLDKSGLPSDRFFAERPEGSVSTLKIQRTQQEDSAVYLCASSLEVGTIYEQYFGPGTRLTVT.

The gene calls are TRBV19 and TRBJ2-7; 8 bases match TRBD1. The V segment lost 2 bases and the J segment 7 bases; nucleotides outside the gene matches: 7. Germline CDR1 reads LNHDA; CDR2 reads SQIVND (reference sequence). The CDR3 extends over 14 amino acids. CDR3 in amino acids: CASSIQGAIEEQYF. CDR3 nucleotides: TGTGCCAGTAGTATACAGGGGGCCATTGAGGAGCAGTACTTC.

J is TRBJ1-2 and V is TRBV10-3; tentative D call: TRBD1 (5 bases). This CDR3 region has 14 residues. Looked up from germline, CDR1 is ENHRY and CDR2 is SYGVKD. With 6 bases removed from V and 5 bases from J, the gap between germline ends came to 16 bases. The CDR3 reads CAISPQTGGYGYTF. The CDR3 coding sequence is TGTGCCATCAGCCCCCAAACAGGTGGATATGGCTACACCTTC.

This clone was recorded only once. This sequence joins TRBV11-2 and TRBJ1-6; unclear D gene. Germline V gives CDR1 SGHAT, CDR2 FQNNGV. The CDR3 covers 14 residues. The ends were cut back, 1 base at V and 7 bases at J, with 8 bases in the middle. CDR3 nucleotides: TGTGCCAGCAGCTTAGGGGGTGACAATTCACCCCTCCACTTT. It specifies CASSLGGDNSPLHF.

The rearrangement uses TRBV4-2 and TRBJ1-5; no reliable D call. Germline values: CDR1 LGHNA, CDR2 YNFKEQ. V was trimmed by 4 bases and J by 0 bases, leaving 10 bases between them. CDR3 length: 15 amino acids. The CDR3 coding sequence is TGTGCCAGCAGCCCAAGTTTGGCTAGCAATCAGCCCCAGCATTTT. It yields the protein CASSPSLASNQPQHF.

V and J are TRBV19 and TRBJ1-2; a possible D gene is TRBD1 (6 bases). The V end lost 6 bases, the J end lost 7 bases, and 21 bases lay between the germline ends. There are 15 residues in the CDR3. Germline V gene sequence: CDR1 LNHDA, CDR2 SQIVND (reference sequence). DNA of the CDR3: TGTGCCAGTAGCTACCGAGGGGGGAGGGCGGGTGGCTACACCTTC. Its protein product is CASSYRGGRAGGYTF.

V is TRBV19 and J is TRBJ1-6; 9 nucleotides line up with TRBD1. CDR1 is LNHDA, CDR2 SQIVND, per germline (reference sequence). Trimming took 2 bases from V and 10 from J; bases not matched to a gene: 6. This CDR3 spans 15 amino acids. The CDR3 coding sequence is TGTGCCAGTAGTATACTTGGGACAGGGACCTCACCCCTCCACTTT. Its translation is CASSILGTGTSPLHF.

V gene TRBV7-2 combines with J gene TRBJ2-7; D may match TRBD1 or TRBD2 (5 bases each). The germline V and J ends were trimmed by 4 bases and 2 bases, with 12 bases remaining between them. The CDR3 spans 14 residues. Germline V lookup: CDR1 SGHTA, CDR2 FQGNSA. The CDR3 reads CASSSRGGAYEQYF. The CDR3 nucleotides are TGTGCCAGCAGCTCCCGTGGGGGTGCCTACGAGCAGTACTTC.